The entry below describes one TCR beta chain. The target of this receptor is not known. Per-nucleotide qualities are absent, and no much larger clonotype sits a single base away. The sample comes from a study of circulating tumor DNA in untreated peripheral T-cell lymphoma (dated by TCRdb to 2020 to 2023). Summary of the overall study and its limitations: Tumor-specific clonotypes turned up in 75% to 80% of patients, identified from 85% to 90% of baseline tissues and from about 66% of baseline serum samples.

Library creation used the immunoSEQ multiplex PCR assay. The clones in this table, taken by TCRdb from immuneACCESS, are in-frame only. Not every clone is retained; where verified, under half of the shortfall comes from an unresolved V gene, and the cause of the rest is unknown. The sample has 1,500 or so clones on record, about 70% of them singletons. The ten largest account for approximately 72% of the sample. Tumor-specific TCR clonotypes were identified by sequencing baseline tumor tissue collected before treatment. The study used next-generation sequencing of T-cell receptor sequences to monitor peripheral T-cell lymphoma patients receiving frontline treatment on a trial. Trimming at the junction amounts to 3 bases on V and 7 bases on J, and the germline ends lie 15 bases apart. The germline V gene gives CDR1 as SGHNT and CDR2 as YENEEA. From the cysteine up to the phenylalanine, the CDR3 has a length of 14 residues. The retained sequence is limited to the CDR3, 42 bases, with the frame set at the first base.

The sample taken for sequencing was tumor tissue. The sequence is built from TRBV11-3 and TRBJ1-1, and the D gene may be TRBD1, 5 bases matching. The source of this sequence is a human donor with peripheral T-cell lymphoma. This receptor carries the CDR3 CASSFGGGLIEAFF. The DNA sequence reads TGTGCCAGCAGCTTTGGCGGGGGGTTGATTGAAGCTTTCTTT.